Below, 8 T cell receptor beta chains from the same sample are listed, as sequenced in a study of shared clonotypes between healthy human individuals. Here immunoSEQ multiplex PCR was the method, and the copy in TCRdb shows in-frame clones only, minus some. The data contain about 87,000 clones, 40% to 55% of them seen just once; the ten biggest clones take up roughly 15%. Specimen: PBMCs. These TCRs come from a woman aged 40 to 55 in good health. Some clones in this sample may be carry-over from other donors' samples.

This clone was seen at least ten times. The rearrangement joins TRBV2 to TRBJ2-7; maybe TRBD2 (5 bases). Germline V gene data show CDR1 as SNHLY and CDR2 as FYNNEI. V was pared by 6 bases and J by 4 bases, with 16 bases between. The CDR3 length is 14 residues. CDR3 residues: CASSTSGSPYEQYF. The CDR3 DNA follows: TGTGCCAGCAGCACCTCGGGATCCCCTTACGAGCAGTACTTC.

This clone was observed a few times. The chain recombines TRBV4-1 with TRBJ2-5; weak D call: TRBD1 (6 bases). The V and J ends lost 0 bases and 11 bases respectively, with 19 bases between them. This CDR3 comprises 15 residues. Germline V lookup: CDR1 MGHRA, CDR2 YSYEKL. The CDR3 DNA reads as TGCGCCAGCAGCCAAGACGAACAGGGTGTGTGGGAGCAGTACTTC. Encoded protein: CASSQDEQGVWEQYF.

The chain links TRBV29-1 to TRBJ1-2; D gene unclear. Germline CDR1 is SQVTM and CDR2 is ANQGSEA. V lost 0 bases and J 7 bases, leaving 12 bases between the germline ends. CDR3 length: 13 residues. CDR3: CSVEDLRKGGYTF. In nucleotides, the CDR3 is TGCAGCGTTGAAGATCTGAGGAAGGGTGGCTACACCTTC.

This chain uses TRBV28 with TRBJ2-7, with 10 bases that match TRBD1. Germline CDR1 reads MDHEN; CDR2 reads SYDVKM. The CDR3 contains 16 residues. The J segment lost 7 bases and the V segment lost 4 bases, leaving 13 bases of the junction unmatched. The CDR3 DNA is TGTGCCAGCAGTTCCCCTCCGGGACAGGGGTCCGGGGAGCAGTACTTC. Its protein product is CASSSPPGQGSGEQYF.

The CDR3 loop reads CASSSKTSNDEQYF. DNA of the CDR3: TGTGCCAGCAGCTCCAAGACTAGTAACGACGAGCAGTACTTC. This sequence joins TRBV5-5 and TRBJ2-7; D is perhaps TRBD2 (6 bases). This CDR3 region has 14 residues. The V end lost 3 bases, the J end lost 5 bases, and 15 bases lay between the germline ends. Germline V gives CDR1 SGHKS, CDR2 YYEKEE (reference sequence).

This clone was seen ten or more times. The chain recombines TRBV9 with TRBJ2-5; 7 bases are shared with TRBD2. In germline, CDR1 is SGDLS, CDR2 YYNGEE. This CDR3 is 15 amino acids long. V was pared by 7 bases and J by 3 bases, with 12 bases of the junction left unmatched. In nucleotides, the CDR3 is TGTGCCAGCGCCTCTAGCACGGGGGGAAAAGAGACCCAGTACTTC. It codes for CASASSTGGKETQYF.

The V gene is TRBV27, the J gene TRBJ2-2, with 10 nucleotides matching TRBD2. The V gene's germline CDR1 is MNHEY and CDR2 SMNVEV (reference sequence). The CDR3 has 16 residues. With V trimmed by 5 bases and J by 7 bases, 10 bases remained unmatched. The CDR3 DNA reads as TGTGCCAGCAGTCCCTGGTCCAGCGGGAGGGACGGGGAGCTGTTTTTT. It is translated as CASSPWSSGRDGELFF.

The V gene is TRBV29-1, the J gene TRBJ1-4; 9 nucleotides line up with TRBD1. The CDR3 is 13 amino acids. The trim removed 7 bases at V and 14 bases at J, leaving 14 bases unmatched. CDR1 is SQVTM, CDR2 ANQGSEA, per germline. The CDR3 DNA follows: TGCAGCGCCGTTCCGGACAGGGGAGTGCGTCTGTTTTTT. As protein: CSAVPDRGVRLFF. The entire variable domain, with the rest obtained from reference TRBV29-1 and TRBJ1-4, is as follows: SAVISQKPSRDICQRGTSLTIQCQVDSQVTMMFWYRQQPGQSLTLIATANQGSEATYESGFVIDKFPISRPNLTFSTLTVSNMSPEDSSIYLCSAVPDRGVRLFFGSGTQLSVL.